Given below is one T cell receptor (beta chain) in context. Per the authors' pipeline: It was from reference gene primer amplification that nucleated cell counts were estimated. TCRdb's copy holds only in-frame clones and misses some; the assay was immunoSEQ multiplex PCR. D and trimming come from the DNA, and the V and J calls and clone size come from that table. The sample has about 130,000 clones, over 70% seen once. The data belong to a study of blood T cell repertoires in COVID-19. At the level of the study: PBMCs, B-cell-depleted T cells, or T cells were the source of the cDNA or gDNA that made up the material.

The CDR3 is 15 amino acids. Germline CDR1 reads SGHRS; CDR2 reads YFSETQ. V was clipped by 5 bases and J by 2 bases; unmatched bases: 7. V and J are TRBV5-1 and TRBJ2-1, with 7 bases aligning to TRBD2. The sequence came from a man older than 75 with acute or convalescent COVID-19. Sequenced: peripheral blood. In DNA form, the CDR3 reads TGCGCCAGCAGGACTACTAGCGTCGCCTACAATGAGCAGTTCTTC. It specifies CASRTTSVAYNEQFF. The full variable domain, its missing parts supplied by reference TRBV5-1 and TRBJ2-1, is KAGVTQTPRYLIKTRGQQVTLSCSPISGHRSVSWYQQTPGQGLQFLFEYFSETQRNKGNFPGRFSGRQFSNSRSEMNVSTLELGDSALYLCASRTTSVAYNEQFFGPGTRLTVL.